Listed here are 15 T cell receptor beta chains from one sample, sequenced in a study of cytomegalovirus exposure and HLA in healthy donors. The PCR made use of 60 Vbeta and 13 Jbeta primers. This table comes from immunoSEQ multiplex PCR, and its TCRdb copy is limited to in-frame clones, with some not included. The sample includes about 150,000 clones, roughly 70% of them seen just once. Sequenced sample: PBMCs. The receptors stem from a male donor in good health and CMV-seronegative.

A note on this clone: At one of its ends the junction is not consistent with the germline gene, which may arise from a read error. CDR3 DNA sequence: TGTTCCAGCAGCCCTTCGGGGTTCTTCTCTGGAAACACCATATATTTT. Translated: CSSSPSGFFSGNTIYF. The V and J genes are TRBV7-9 and TRBJ1-3; D is undetermined. This CDR3 region has 16 residues. Germline-derived CDR1 and CDR2 are SEHNR and FQNEAQ (reference sequence).

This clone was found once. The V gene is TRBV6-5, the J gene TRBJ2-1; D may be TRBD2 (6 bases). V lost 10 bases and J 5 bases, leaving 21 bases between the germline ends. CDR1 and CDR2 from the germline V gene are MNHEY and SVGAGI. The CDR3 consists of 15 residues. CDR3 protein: CATDGVTGAHNEQFF. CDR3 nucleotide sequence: TGTGCCACCGACGGCGTTACGGGAGCCCACAATGAGCAGTTCTTC.

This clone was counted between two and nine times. This chain's CDR3 is CATSRRQDLYNEQFF. Here the CDR3 DNA reads TGTGCCACCAGCAGGAGACAGGACCTCTACAATGAGCAGTTCTTC. The V call is TRBV15, the J call TRBJ2-1; tentative D call: TRBD1 (6 bases). The germline gives CDR1 LNHNV, CDR2 YYDKDF (reference sequence). V lost 3 bases and J 3 bases, leaving 12 bases between the germline ends. The CDR3 extends over 15 amino acids.

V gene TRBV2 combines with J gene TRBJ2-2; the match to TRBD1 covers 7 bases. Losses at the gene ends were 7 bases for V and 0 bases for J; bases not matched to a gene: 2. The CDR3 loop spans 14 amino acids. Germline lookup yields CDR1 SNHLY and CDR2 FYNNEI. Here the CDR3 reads CASKGGPNTGELFF. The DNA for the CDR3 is TGTGCCAGCAAAGGGGGCCCGAACACCGGGGAGCTGTTTTTT.

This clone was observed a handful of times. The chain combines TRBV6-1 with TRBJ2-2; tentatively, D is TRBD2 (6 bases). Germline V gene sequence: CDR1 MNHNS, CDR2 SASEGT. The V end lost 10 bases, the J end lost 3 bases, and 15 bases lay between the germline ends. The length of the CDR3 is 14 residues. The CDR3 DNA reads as TGTGCCAATTCTCGGGGGTGGGACACCGGGGAGCTGTTTTTT. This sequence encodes CANSRGWDTGELFF.

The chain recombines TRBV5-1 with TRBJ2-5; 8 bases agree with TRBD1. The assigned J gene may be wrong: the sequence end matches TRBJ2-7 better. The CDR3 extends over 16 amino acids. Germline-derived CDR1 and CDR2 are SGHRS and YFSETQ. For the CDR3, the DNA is TGCGCCAGCAGCTTGGGGGATCGGACAGGGCCCTACGAGCAGTACTTC. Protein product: CASSLGDRTGPYEQYF.

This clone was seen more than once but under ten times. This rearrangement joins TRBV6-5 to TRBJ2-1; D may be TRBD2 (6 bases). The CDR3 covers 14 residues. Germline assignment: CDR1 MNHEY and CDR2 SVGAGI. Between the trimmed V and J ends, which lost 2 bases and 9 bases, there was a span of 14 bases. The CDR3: CASSYLGRGSEQFF. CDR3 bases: TGTGCCAGCAGTTACCTCGGGAGAGGAAGTGAGCAGTTCTTC.

The DNA for the CDR3 is TGTGCCAGCAGCCCCAGTCTGTTCTCTGGAAACACCATATATTTT. Encoded protein: CASSPSLFSGNTIYF. The chain couples TRBV7-2 to TRBJ1-3; D gene uncertain. The length of the CDR3 is 15 residues. Per the germline V gene, CDR1 is SGHTA and CDR2 is FQGNSA. The germline V and J ends were trimmed by 5 bases and 0 bases, with 11 bases remaining between them.

The CDR3 DNA sequence: TGTGCCAGCAGCTTTAGCGGGGAGAACACCGGGGAGCTGTTTTTT. Encoded protein: CASSFSGENTGELFF. V is TRBV7-3 and J is TRBJ2-2, with TRBD2 identical over 8 bases. CDR1 is SGHTA and CDR2 is FQGTGA in the germline V gene. J was trimmed by 1 base and V by 3 bases; bases with no gene match: 1. The CDR3 loop spans 15 amino acids.

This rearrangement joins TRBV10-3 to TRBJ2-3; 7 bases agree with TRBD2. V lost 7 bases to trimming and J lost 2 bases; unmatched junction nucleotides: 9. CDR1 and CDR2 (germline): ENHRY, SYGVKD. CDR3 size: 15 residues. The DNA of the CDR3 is TGTGCCATCACACGGGGGGTACAATACACAGATACGCAGTATTTT. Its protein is CAITRGVQYTDTQYF.

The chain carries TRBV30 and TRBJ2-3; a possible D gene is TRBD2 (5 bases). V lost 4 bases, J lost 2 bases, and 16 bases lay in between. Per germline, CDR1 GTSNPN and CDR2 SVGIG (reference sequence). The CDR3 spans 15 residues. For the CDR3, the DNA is TGTGCCTGGAATTGGTTGGGCGGACTCACAGATACGCAGTATTTT. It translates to CAWNWLGGLTDTQYF.

The CDR3 DNA follows: TGTGCCAGCAGCCCGGATTTAGATAGACAGGGCCCGTTCTTC. Translating it yields CASSPDLDRQGPFF. The V gene is TRBV11-2, the J gene TRBJ2-1; TRBD1 matches at 7 bases. Trimming removed 5 bases from V and 15 bases from J; junction bases left unmatched: 16. Germline V gene data show CDR1 as SGHAT and CDR2 as FQNNGV. The length of the CDR3 is 14 residues.

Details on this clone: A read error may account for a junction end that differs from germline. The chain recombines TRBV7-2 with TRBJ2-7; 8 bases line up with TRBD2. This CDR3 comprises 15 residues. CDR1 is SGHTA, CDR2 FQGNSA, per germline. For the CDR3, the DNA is TGTGCCAACAGCCTTCCCGGGACTAGACGCCACGAGCAGTACTTC. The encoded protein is CANSLPGTRRHEQYF.

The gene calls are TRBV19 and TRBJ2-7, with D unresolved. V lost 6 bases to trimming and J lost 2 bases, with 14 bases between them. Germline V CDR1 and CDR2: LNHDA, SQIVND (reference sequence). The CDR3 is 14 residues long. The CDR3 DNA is TGTGCCAGTAGAAAGCGAGGTGAAGCCTACGAGCAGTACTTC. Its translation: CASRKRGEAYEQYF.

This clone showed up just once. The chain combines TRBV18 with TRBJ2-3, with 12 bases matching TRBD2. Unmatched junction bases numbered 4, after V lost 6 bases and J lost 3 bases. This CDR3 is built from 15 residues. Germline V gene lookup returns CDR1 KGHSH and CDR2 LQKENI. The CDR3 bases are TGTGCCAGCTCGCGGACTAGCGGGACGACAGATACGCAGTATTTT. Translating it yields CASSRTSGTTDTQYF.